One sample yielded the 2 T cell receptor beta chains listed below, sequenced in a study of T-cell reconstitution after alpha-beta-depleted transplantation in children. Construction of the TCRbeta library involved unique molecular identifiers. TCRdb used MiXCR to reprocess the PCR reads, holding one entry per CDR3 protein. Here the sample spans roughly 310,000 distinct CDR3 sequences, around 20% being singletons. Sequencing was performed on PBMCs, mostly from graft donor cells, taken 180 days after TCRalphabeta/CD19-depleted stem cell transplant. The receptors were gathered from a male patient younger than 18 who had a stem cell transplant for acute lymphoblastic leukemia, so the T cells may come from the graft donor.

The chain recombines TRBV28 with TRBJ2-5; 8 positions agree with TRBD1. Germline V gene data show CDR1 as MDHEN and CDR2 as SYDVKM. After removal of 2 bases from V and 0 bases from J, the junction contained 5 bases not matched to a gene. The CDR3 is 16 residues long. The CDR3, as DNA: TGTGCCAGCAGTTTAAGTGGACAGGGCTACCAAGAGACCCAGTACTTC. Amino acids: CASSLSGQGYQETQYF.

This clonotype was counted at least ten times. V and J are TRBV20-1 and TRBJ2-7; 7 bases are shared with TRBD1. CDR1 and CDR2 (germline): DFQATT, SNEGSKA (reference sequence). The ends lost 4 bases at V and 5 bases at J; junction bases unmatched: 17. The CDR3 sequence is 16 residues long. CDR3 amino acids: CSANPRLDRVSHEQYF. In DNA form, the CDR3 reads TGCAGTGCTAATCCCAGATTAGACAGGGTGAGCCACGAGCAGTACTTC.